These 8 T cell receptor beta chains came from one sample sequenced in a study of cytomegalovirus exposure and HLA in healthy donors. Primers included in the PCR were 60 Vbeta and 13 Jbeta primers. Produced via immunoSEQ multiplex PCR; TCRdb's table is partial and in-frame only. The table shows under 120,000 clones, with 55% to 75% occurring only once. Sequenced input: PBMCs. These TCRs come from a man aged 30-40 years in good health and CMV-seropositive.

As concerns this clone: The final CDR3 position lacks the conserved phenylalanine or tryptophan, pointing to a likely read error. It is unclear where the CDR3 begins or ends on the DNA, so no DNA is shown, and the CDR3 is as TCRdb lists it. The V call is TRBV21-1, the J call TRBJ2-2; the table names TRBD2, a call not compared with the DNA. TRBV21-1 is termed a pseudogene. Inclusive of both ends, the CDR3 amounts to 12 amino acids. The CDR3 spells CASSKRPGELFL.

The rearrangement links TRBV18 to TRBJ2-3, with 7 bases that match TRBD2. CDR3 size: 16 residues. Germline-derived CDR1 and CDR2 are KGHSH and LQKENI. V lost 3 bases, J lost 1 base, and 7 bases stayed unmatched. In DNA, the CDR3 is TGTGCCAGCTCACCGGTCCAGCGGGGTGGCACAGATACGCAGTATTTT. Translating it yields CASSPVQRGGTDTQYF. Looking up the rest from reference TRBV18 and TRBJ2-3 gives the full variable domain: NAGVMQNPRHLVRRRGQEARLRCSPMKGHSHVYWYRQLPEEGLKFMVYLQKENIIDESGMPKERFSAEFPKEGPSILRIQQVVRGDSAAYFCASSPVQRGGTDTQYFGPGTRLTVL.

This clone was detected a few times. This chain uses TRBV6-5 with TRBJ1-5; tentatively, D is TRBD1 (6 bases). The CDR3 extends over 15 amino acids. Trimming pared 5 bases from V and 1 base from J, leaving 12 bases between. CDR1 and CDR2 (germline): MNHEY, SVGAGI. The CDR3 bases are TGTGCCAGCAGTAAGACAGGTTGGAGCAATCAGCCCCAGCATTTT. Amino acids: CASSKTGWSNQPQHF.

The CDR3, as DNA: TGTGCCAGCAGTGTTCACTTTTCGAACACCGGGGAGCTGTTTTTT. This sequence encodes CASSVHFSNTGELFF. V and J are TRBV2 and TRBJ2-2; D is uncertain. This CDR3 region has 15 residues. Trimming took off 4 bases at V and 0 bases at J, with 9 bases between the two ends. The germline gives CDR1 SNHLY, CDR2 FYNNEI.

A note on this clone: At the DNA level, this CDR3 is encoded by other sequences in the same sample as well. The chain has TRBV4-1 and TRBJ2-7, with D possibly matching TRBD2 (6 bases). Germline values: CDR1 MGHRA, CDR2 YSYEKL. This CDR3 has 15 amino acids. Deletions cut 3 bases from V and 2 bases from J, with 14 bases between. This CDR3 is CASSQPSGSAYEQYF. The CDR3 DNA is TGCGCCAGCAGCCAGCCCTCCGGGAGCGCCTACGAGCAGTACTTC.

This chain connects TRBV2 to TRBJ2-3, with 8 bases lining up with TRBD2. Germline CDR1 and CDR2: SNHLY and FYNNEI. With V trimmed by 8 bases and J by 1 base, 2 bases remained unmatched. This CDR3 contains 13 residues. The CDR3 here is CASWRGGTDTQYF. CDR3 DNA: TGTGCCAGCTGGCGGGGGGGCACAGATACGCAGTATTTT.

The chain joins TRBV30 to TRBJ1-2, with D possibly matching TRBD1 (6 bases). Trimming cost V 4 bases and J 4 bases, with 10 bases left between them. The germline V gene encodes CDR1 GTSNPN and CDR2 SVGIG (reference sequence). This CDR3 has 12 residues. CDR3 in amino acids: CAWTGEGYGYTF. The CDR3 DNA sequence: TGTGCCTGGACAGGGGAAGGCTATGGCTACACCTTC.

The chain's CDR3 is CASSPTGLGESNEQFF. DNA for the CDR3: TGCGCCAGCAGCCCGACGGGACTCGGGGAGTCTAATGAGCAGTTCTTC. This chain uses TRBV10-1 with TRBJ2-1; possible D gene TRBD2, 6 bases. V gave up 6 bases and J gave up 7 bases, with 22 bases separating them. The length of the CDR3 is 16 residues. Germline-derived CDR1 and CDR2 are WNHNN and SYGVQD (reference sequence).